This T cell receptor (beta chain) was sequenced for a study of blood T cell repertoires in COVID-19. V lost 5 bases to trimming and J lost 7 bases; unmatched junction nucleotides: 12. The CDR3 has 17 residues. Germline V gives CDR1 SGHAT, CDR2 FQNNGV. Assay: immunoSEQ multiplex PCR; the TCRdb copy retains only in-frame clones and omits some. This sample yields about 42,000 clones, of which about 88% are seen a single time; around 17% belongs to the top ten. V is TRBV11-2 and J is TRBJ2-1; 12 bases line up with TRBD2. The sample was peripheral blood. The clonotype originates from a man in his sixties or seventies with active COVID-19. CDR3 protein: CASSPQVGLAGPNEQFF. The CDR3 DNA sequence: TGTGCCAGCAGCCCACAGGTAGGACTAGCGGGACCGAATGAGCAGTTCTTC.